What follows describes a single TCR beta chain. Only a few counts were recorded for this clone. Its antigen remains unidentified. Base-call qualities are not available, and no considerably larger clone is one nucleotide away. V drops 5 bases and J drops 3 bases, leaving 13 bases in between. The CDR3 sequence holds 14 residues, the cysteine and phenylalanine included. Only CDR3 DNA remains: 42 bases, in frame from the first base. Via the germline V gene, CDR1 is SQVTM and CDR2 ANQGSEA. The receptor library was made with the immunoSEQ multiplex PCR assay. A mixture of 60 forward primers for TCR Vbeta segments and 13 reverse primers for TCR Jbeta segments was used in the multiplex PCR. A multiplex PCR assay on genomic DNA amplified the CDR3 region of rearranged TCR beta genes. The Illumina HiSeq System was used to sequence the amplified TCR beta libraries as 87-base-pair reads. The original pipeline was this. In a later analysis, 77 million or so unique TCR beta chains were counted across the approximately 640 repertoires, and around 10 million of these chains were shared by at least two donors. To remove PCR and sequencing errors, raw reads were error-corrected and collapsed into unique sequences using a nearest-neighbor algorithm that merged closely related sequences. Alignment of CDR3 sequences to IMGT reference sequences was used to assign V, D and J gene segments. For a sequence to be retained, a match of at least six nucleotides was required to both a V gene segment and a J gene segment. Rearrangements were classified as productive when the CDR3 lacked stop codons and remained in frame with V and J, and all other rearrangements were classified as non-productive. Following IMGT convention, CDR3 was defined as the stretch from the second conserved V-encoded cysteine up to the conserved J-encoded phenylalanine. The earlier analysis of 500 to 600 of the donors excluded sequences that lacked an unambiguous match to a single V gene segment. An earlier analysis of about 590 of the donors classified V segments as functional when productive rearrangements were above 56.7% and as segregating when the standard deviation between donors was above 5%. A statistical classification framework was built for diagnosing cytomegalovirus status from the catalog of TCR beta chain sequences. In a later analysis, V and J genes were assigned by comparing TCR nucleotide sequences against IMGT/GENE-DB human TR gene sequences. In a later analysis, CDR3 sequences and most-parsimonious VDJ recombination scenarios were assigned using the TCRdist pipeline. In a later analysis, every TCR beta chain was defined by the combination of its CDR3 amino acid sequence and its V-gene family, and reads without a unique V-gene family were dropped. To address suspected cross-contamination and a sequencing artifact, a later analysis removed 592 highly shared, low-generation-probability nucleotide sequences. A later analysis calculated a clonal expansion index for each public chain from normalized within-repertoire ranks of inferred template counts. A later analysis computed generation probabilities with a VDJ recombination model fitted to out-of-frame rearrangements, and checked the results against IGoR. A later analysis scored TCR-TCR, TCR-HLA and TCR-CMV co-occurrence with hypergeometric tests, applying a repertoire-size bias correction to TCR pairs. A later analysis estimated false discovery rates by permuting HLA or CMV assignments 20 times. In a later analysis, co-occurring TCRs were grouped with DBSCAN, and TCRdist sequence similarity was added when clustering was performed within HLA-allele-positive subsets. For co-occurrence clustering, repertoires with fewer than 30,000 or more than 120,000 public chains were excluded, along with roughly 5 repertoires with anomalous nucleotide sharing. TCRdb holds this immuneACCESS table with in-frame rearrangements only. Some clones are missing; in checked studies, unresolved V genes explain under half, and the rest has no known cause. The DNA was the basis for D and trimming; V, J and clone size are from that table. This sample lists approximately 100,000 clones; roughly 85% were detected once. 2.5% to 3.5% of the sample belongs to the ten largest clones.

The cohort was made up of about 610 healthy bone marrow donors. At the time of sampling, all cohort members were nominally healthy, though unrecorded immune exposures were likely present. The donor tested CMV seronegative and was one of the 352 seronegative cohort members. A peripheral blood sample was provided by each donor, and peripheral blood mononuclear cells were used for TCR beta sequencing. The Qiagen DNeasy Blood Extraction Kit was used to extract genomic DNA from the blood cell samples. This entry comes from a study of cytomegalovirus exposure and HLA in healthy donors (dated by TCRdb to the late 2010s). Some background on the complete study: An earlier analysis of 587 of the donors reported approximately 300 Gb of sequence data and 95 million to 130 million unique TCR beta sequences obtained from about 200 million T cells. An early release covering just under 650 HLA-typed donors comprised roughly 300 gigabases of sequencing data and 85 million to 100 million unique TCR sequences. The genetic ancestry cluster associated with self-reported Caucasian donors included approximately 85% of the 398 genotyped donors. The study aimed to test whether signatures of past pathogen exposure could be identified by cataloging public T cell receptors. The study profiled the T cell repertoires of about 720 subjects by immunosequencing and related them to cytomegalovirus serostatus. A separate validation cohort of 100 to 150 different subjects was used in addition to the 666-subject first cohort. High-throughput TCR immunosequencing, statistical association of individual TCRs with disease status, and machine learning were combined to predict cytomegalovirus infection status. In a later analysis, previously published TCR beta repertoires from some 640 donors were re-analyzed and high-resolution HLA genotyping was added so that TCR occurrence patterns could be studied. The later analysis used no new phenotypic data to find candidate immune exposures, relying instead on TCR beta sequences and their occurrence across donors. In an earlier analysis of over 550 of the donors, high-throughput TCR beta sequencing was used to judge whether each TCR beta V gene segment behaved as functional or pseudogenic. Alongside the repertoire data, information on donor age, sex, ethnicity and CMV serostatus was compiled. Genome-wide SNP genotypes for about 60% of the roughly 670 donors were used in a later genetic analysis, which treated that subset as a discovery cohort. All discovery cohort repertoires had been generated on a single sequencing platform. HLA typing included class I and class II loci at four-digit resolution. Typing coverage differed by locus: A, B, C, DRB1 and DQB1 were typed in about 620-640 donors, DQA1 in about 560, DPA1 in 606, and DPB1 in just under 490. Roughly 5 DR-DQ haplotypes were handled as single units for association and clustering, since linkage in the cohort was strong. Among about 390 genotyped donors of the cohort, an average of about 240,000 unique TCR beta nucleotide sequences were sequenced per donor, roughly a sixth of them non-productive. Overall results and qualifications from the work: In a later analysis, several top co-occurrence clusters were reported to appear linked to parvovirus B19, influenza, CMV and Epstein-Barr virus. In an earlier analysis of fewer than 750 of the donors, most TCR beta V segments were observed in productive rearrangements about 90% or about 30% of the time, broadly matching IMGT annotations. About 17 rarely observed V segments, including chromosome 9 orphons, were excluded from the earlier analysis of about 500 of the donors because counts were too low. Specific HLA alleles were associated with 15,000 to 20,000 TCR beta sequences at a false discovery rate of 0.05 in a later analysis. Compared with the approximately 700-donor mean, donors in an Asian-associated ancestry cluster had fewer N-insertions in productive TCRs, according to a later genetic analysis. The presence/absence analyses assumed that sequencing depth was roughly uniform across donors, and that assumption may not be true. HLA typing was unavailable for some donors at each locus, so association tests used only the typed subset. In a later analysis, most CMV-associated TCR beta chains were found to appear HLA-restricted, with HLA associations seemingly driven largely by CMV exposure. A later analysis found that HLA-associated TCR beta chains were more clonally expanded and had lower generation probabilities than equally common non-associated chains. Across donors, most TCR sequences were observed very rarely, whereas some public TCRs were present in many individuals. Strong co-occurrence of HLA alleles, especially DR and DQ, made assigning TCR associations to individual alleles difficult. CMV serostatus was the only immune exposure information available for the cohort. A further reported finding was that TCR beta sequences accurately predicted the HLA-A and HLA-B alleles for most subjects in the first cohort. In the study, about 150 TCR beta chains were listed as associated with cytomegalovirus. In this cohort, only TCR beta chains were sequenced, and detectable features were limited by the absence of alpha or paired-chain data. A few of the identified cytomegalovirus-associated TCR beta chains were confirmed in vitro to be specific for cytomegalovirus antigens. In a later analysis, the rate of TCR association differed among HLA loci, with DRB1 alleles having the most associated TCRs and HLA-C alleles having the fewest. The sequencing pipeline was judged likely to have produced a cluster of highly shared sequence variants as a technical artifact. The classifier was reported to diagnose cytomegalovirus status with high specificity and sensitivity in both the original and validation cohorts. The authors suggested that the approach could potentially be extended to other disease states and immunological phenotypes. Some IMGT-functional V segments, including TRBV6-2 and TRBV6-3, could not be told apart with the 87-base-pair reads, so those segments were excluded. A later genetic analysis associated a missense DCLRE1C variant with V-gene and J-gene trimming of TCR beta chains, and an independent cohort replicated the association. Linkage disequilibrium might explain the correlated functional status among segregating V segments, but an unknown experimental factor could not be excluded.

The source of this sequence is a woman aged 40 to 55 in good health and CMV-seronegative. The material sequenced was PBMCs. The chain couples TRBV29-1 to TRBJ2-2; too little of a D gene remains to name it. In nucleotide form, the sequence is TGCAGCGTTCAAGGCCCCTCAGACACCGGGGAGCTGTTTTTT. Its amino acids are CSVQGPSDTGELFF.